Shown below are 23 T cell receptor beta chains from a single sample sequenced in a study of OX40 agonist ivuxolimab in advanced cancers. Clones were sequenced by immunoSEQ multiplex PCR, and TCRdb holds only the in-frame ones, with some missing. Among almost 80,000 clones listed, just under 85% were seen once. Sequenced here: CD4+ or CD8+ T cells sorted from blood, sampled in a trial of the OX40 agonist ivuxolimab. These receptors all stem from an adult with an advanced solid tumor such as melanoma, head and neck, liver or kidney cancer.

The J gene is TRBJ1-1, the V gene TRBV5-4, with TRBD1 matching 8 bases. The germline CDR1 and CDR2 sequences are SGHNT and YYREEE (reference sequence). There are 15 residues in the CDR3. Losses at the gene ends were 2 bases for V and 3 bases for J; bases not matched to a gene: 6. In DNA, the CDR3 is TGTGCCAGCAGCTTCCGCAGGGGGCTGGACACTGAAGCTTTCTTT. Translated: CASSFRRGLDTEAFF.

This clone was seen a single time. CDR3 DNA: TGTGCCAGCAGTTTAAATACAGGGTACTACGAGCAGTACTTC. This translates into CASSLNTGYYEQYF. The chain has TRBV27 and TRBJ2-5; D may be TRBD1 (6 bases). The DNA end is a closer match to TRBJ2-7, so the J assignment may be wrong. Per germline, CDR1 MNHEY and CDR2 SMNVEV (reference sequence). This CDR3 is built from 14 residues.

This chain uses TRBV7-6 with TRBJ1-1; unclear D gene. Between the trimmed V and J ends, which lost 1 base and 7 bases, there was a span of 10 bases. The CDR3 sequence is 13 residues long. Germline V CDR1 and CDR2: SGHVS, FNYEAQ. The CDR3 DNA reads as TGTGCCAGCAGCTTAGTTCTAACAGATGAAGCTTTCTTT. Amino acid sequence: CASSLVLTDEAFF. Drawing the rest from reference TRBV7-6 and TRBJ1-1, the complete variable domain is GAGVSQSPRYKVTKRGQDVALRCDPISGHVSLYWYRQALGQGPEFLTYFNYEAQQDKSGLPNDRFSAERPEGSISTLTIQRTEQRDSAMYRCASSLVLTDEAFFGQGTRLTVV.

This chain connects TRBV10-2 to TRBJ2-7; D may be TRBD2 (5 bases). Germline V lookup: CDR1 WSHSY, CDR2 SAAADI. CDR3 length: 14 residues. Trimming removed 2 bases from V and 2 bases from J, with 10 bases in between. Here the CDR3 DNA reads TGCGCCAGCAGTGAGCCGGACTGGACCTACGAGCAGTACTTC. It codes for CASSEPDWTYEQYF.

The V and J genes are TRBV10-3 and TRBJ2-1; 12 bases are shared with TRBD2. CDR1 ENHRY and CDR2 SYGVKD come from the germline V gene. Trimming cost V 0 bases and J 6 bases; bases outside gene matches: 3. This CDR3 region has 16 residues. CDR3 in amino acids: CAISESGTSGRNEQFF. The CDR3 coding sequence is TGTGCCATCAGTGAGTCCGGGACTAGCGGGCGCAATGAGCAGTTCTTC.

The rearrangement uses TRBV5-1 and TRBJ2-3; no definite D call. The V end lost 5 bases, the J end lost 9 bases, and 10 bases lay between the germline ends. The CDR3 is 11 residues long. Per germline, CDR1 SGHRS and CDR2 YFSETQ. The CDR3 sequence is CASREDKTQYF. In nucleotides, the CDR3 is TGCGCCAGCAGAGAAGACAAGACGCAGTATTTT.

V and J are TRBV5-6 and TRBJ1-1; D remains ambiguous. The germline V gene encodes CDR1 SGHDT and CDR2 YYEEEE. This CDR3 contains 14 residues. V was trimmed by 1 base and J by 1 base, leaving 8 bases between them. The CDR3 reads CASSLRQTNTEAFF. CDR3 in DNA: TGTGCCAGCAGCTTGCGGCAGACGAACACTGAAGCTTTCTTT.

The rearrangement joins TRBV5-6 to TRBJ1-4; unclear D gene. Trimming pared 6 bases from V and 8 bases from J, leaving 14 bases between. The CDR3 has 13 amino acids. Germline V gives CDR1 SGHDT, CDR2 YYEEEE. CDR3 residues: CASTLGSGEKLFF. In nucleotides, the CDR3 is TGTGCCAGCACTCTAGGGTCGGGGGAAAAACTGTTTTTT.

The chain combines TRBV6-1 with TRBJ1-1; D is undetermined. V lost 5 bases and J lost 1, with 5 bases in between. The CDR3 consists of 12 residues. Germline-derived CDR1 and CDR2 are MNHNS and SASEGT. The CDR3 loop is CASSLRNTEAFF. CDR3 nucleotide sequence: TGTGCCAGCAGTTTGAGGAACACTGAAGCTTTCTTT.

The chain is built from TRBV7-6 and TRBJ1-4; D not certain. Trimming took off 0 bases at V and 11 bases at J, with 10 bases between the two ends. The CDR3 is 13 amino acids. Per the germline V gene, CDR1 is SGHVS and CDR2 is FNYEAQ. The CDR3 bases are TGTGCCAGCAGCTTAGCGGCCACTGTCAAACTGTTTTTT. This codes for CASSLAATVKLFF.

CDR3 nucleotides: TGTGCCAGCAGTCAATGGGACAGTCAGCGACAGTTCTTC. Protein sequence: CASSQWDSQRQFF. V usage is TRBV27 and J usage is TRBJ2-1; 7 nucleotides match TRBD1. The V and J ends lost 5 bases and 13 bases, in that order; junction bases with no gene match: 11. The CDR3 length is 13 residues. Germline V lookup: CDR1 MNHEY, CDR2 SMNVEV (reference sequence).

The chain combines TRBV7-6 with TRBJ2-1; 8 nucleotides line up with TRBD2. The CDR3 extends over 15 amino acids. The germline CDR1 and CDR2 sequences are SGHVS and FNYEAQ. The J segment lost 4 bases and the V segment lost 0 bases, leaving 2 bases of the junction unmatched. The CDR3 loop is CASSLAASGYNEQFF. The CDR3 DNA sequence: TGTGCCAGCAGCTTAGCGGCTAGCGGGTACAATGAGCAGTTCTTC. Variable domain in full (rest from reference TRBV7-6 and TRBJ2-1): GAGVSQSPRYKVTKRGQDVALRCDPISGHVSLYWYRQALGQGPEFLTYFNYEAQQDKSGLPNDRFSAERPEGSISTLTIQRTEQRDSAMYRCASSLAASGYNEQFFGPGTRLTVL.

The rearrangement uses TRBV5-8 and TRBJ2-1; possibly TRBD1 or TRBD2 for D (5 bases each). V lost 4 bases and J 0 bases, leaving 11 bases between the germline ends. CDR3 length: 15 amino acids. The germline V gene encodes CDR1 SGHTS and CDR2 YDEGEE. The CDR3 DNA follows: TGTGCCAGCAGCCCCGGGGCGAGCTCCTACAATGAGCAGTTCTTC. Translated: CASSPGASSYNEQFF.

The chain recombines TRBV11-2 with TRBJ1-2; 8 bases fit TRBD1. CDR3 length: 16 amino acids. Per the germline V gene, CDR1 is SGHAT and CDR2 is FQNNGV. J gave up 0 bases and V 0 bases, and 3 bases lay outside the gene matches. CDR3 protein: CASSLEGQVSNYGYTF. In DNA form, the CDR3 reads TGTGCCAGCAGCTTAGAGGGACAGGTATCTAACTATGGCTACACCTTC. Drawing the rest from reference TRBV11-2 and TRBJ1-2, the complete variable domain is EAGVAQSPRYKIIEKRQSVAFWCNPISGHATLYWYQQILGQGPKLLIQFQNNGVVDDSQLPKDRFSAERLKGVDSTLKIQPAKLEDSAVYLCASSLEGQVSNYGYTFGSGTRLTVV.

This chain joins TRBV6-6 and TRBJ2-7; the D gene is possibly TRBD2 (6 bases). Germline values: CDR1 MNHNY, CDR2 SVGAGI (reference sequence). Trimming took 6 bases from V and 4 from J, leaving 13 bases between them. CDR3 length: 13 amino acids. CDR3 in amino acids: CASRAGPHYEQYF. The DNA for the CDR3 is TGTGCCAGCAGGGCGGGGCCTCATTACGAGCAGTACTTC.

J is TRBJ1-5 and V is TRBV28; D remains ambiguous. CDR3 size: 15 residues. V was clipped by 5 bases and J by 0 bases, with 11 bases between them. Germline V gene lookup returns CDR1 MDHEN and CDR2 SYDVKM. The CDR3 nucleotides read TGTGCCAGCAGTATGACGGGAAATAGCAATCAGCCCCAGCATTTT. Its translation is CASSMTGNSNQPQHF.

The CDR3 sequence is CASTSTGRGTSVLWYF. CDR3 bases: TGTGCCAGCACATCCACCGGTCGGGGGACTAGCGTCCTCTGGTACTTC. The chain couples TRBV27 to TRBJ2-7; 10 bases fit TRBD2. The CDR3 length is 16 residues. Germline CDR1 and CDR2: MNHEY and SMNVEV (reference sequence). The ends lost 7 bases at V and 12 bases at J; junction bases unmatched: 21.

This clone was seen once. The rearrangement uses TRBV5-1 and TRBJ2-2, with a weak D call TRBD2 (5 bases). Germline loops: CDR1 SGHRS, CDR2 YFSETQ. The CDR3 runs 15 residues. V dropped 6 bases and J dropped 4 bases, with 16 bases sitting between them. CDR3 DNA sequence: TGCGCCAGCAATCCCCGGGGATTTAGCACCGGGGAGCTGTTTTTT. Translation gives CASNPRGFSTGELFF. Filled out from reference TRBV5-1 and TRBJ2-2, the complete variable domain reads KAGVTQTPRYLIKTRGQQVTLSCSPISGHRSVSWYQQTPGQGLQFLFEYFSETQRNKGNFPGRFSGRQFSNSRSEMNVSTLELGDSALYLCASNPRGFSTGELFFGEGSRLTVL.

The chain joins TRBV7-2 to TRBJ2-7; D is possibly TRBD1 or TRBD2 (5 bases each). V dropped 1 base and J dropped 7 bases, with 14 bases sitting between them. The CDR3 runs 14 residues. CDR1 and CDR2 (germline): SGHTA, FQGNSA. CDR3 DNA: TGTGCCAGCAGCTTAGACCCCAGGGAGAGTGAGCAGTACTTC. Translating it yields CASSLDPRESEQYF. Together with reference TRBV7-2 and TRBJ2-7, the CDR3 gives the full variable domain: GAGVSQSPSNKVTEKGKDVELRCDPISGHTALYWYRQSLGQGLEFLIYFQGNSAPDKSGLPSDRFSAERTGGSVSTLTIQRTQQEDSAVYLCASSLDPRESEQYFGPGTRLTVT.

V usage is TRBV11-2 and J usage is TRBJ2-5; D is possibly TRBD2 (5 bases). The end of the DNA fits TRBJ2-7 better, so the J call may be wrong. Germline-derived CDR1 and CDR2 are SGHAT and FQNNGV. The CDR3 consists of 15 residues. The CDR3 nucleotides read TGTGCCAGCAGCTTAGAGAGGACTTACCCCTACGAGCAGTACTTC. Its translation is CASSLERTYPYEQYF.

The chain links TRBV28 to TRBJ1-1; TRBD1 matches at 7 bases. Germline V gene lookup returns CDR1 MDHEN and CDR2 SYDVKM. The length of the CDR3 is 16 residues. J lost 5 bases, V lost 7 bases, and 16 bases had no gene match. The CDR3 DNA reads TGTGCCAGCAAGGGAGGGGGCGTTGTAGTTCCGACTGAAGCTTTCTTT. Residues: CASKGGGVVVPTEAFF.

This rearrangement joins TRBV4-3 to TRBJ2-5; 11 bases agree with TRBD2. This CDR3 has 21 amino acids. Germline trimming cut 0 bases from V and 5 bases from J; bases unmatched to any gene: 20. Germline lookup yields CDR1 LGHNA and CDR2 YSLEER. The CDR3 coding sequence is TGCGCCAGCAGCCAAGATACGGCTAGCGGGGGGCGGGCGTCCATCCGTGAGACCCAGTACTTC. Its translation is CASSQDTASGGRASIRETQYF.

Comment on this clone: A clone one base away is much larger, so this may be a read error. The V and J genes are TRBV28 and TRBJ1-1, with a weak D call TRBD1 (5 bases). Germline values: CDR1 MDHEN, CDR2 SYDVKM. V lost 2 bases, J lost 1 base, and 5 bases lay in between. This CDR3 has 13 amino acids. This CDR3 reads CASSLGGNTEAFF. The CDR3 DNA sequence: TGTGCCAGCAGTTTAGGGGGGAACACTGAAGCTTTCTTT. Full variable domain (outside the CDR3, taken from reference TRBV28 and TRBJ1-1): DVKVTQSSRYLVKRTGEKVFLECVQDMDHENMFWYRQDPGLGLRLIYFSYDVKMKEKGDIPEGYSVSREKKERFSLILESASTNQTSMYLCASSLGGNTEAFFGQGTRLTVV.